Below, 20 T cell receptor beta chains from the same sample are listed, as sequenced in a study of Graves' ophthalmopathy and Graves' hyperthyroidism (dated by TCRdb to 2016 to 2019). Sequencing relied on an Illumina HiSeq 2000. For repertoire sequencing, the TCR beta CDR3 regions were amplified from RNA transcripts. A first-round RT-PCR used HTBI primers with the Qiagen OneStep RT-PCR kit, followed by a second-round multiplex PCR, size selection and purification. Starting from the raw public reads, TCRdb applied fastp trimming at Q25, assembled clones with MiXCR and retained in-frame beta chains. Under each unique CDR3 protein, matching rows form one entry showing the most common genes and DNA. The sample table shows over a million distinct CDR3 sequences, and about 36% are seen once. The ten largest clones take up 11% of the sample. The sample was peripheral blood or thyroid tissue (not recorded which). These receptors all stem from an adult man with Graves' hyperthyroidism.

The chain carries TRBV15 and TRBJ2-5, with D perhaps matching TRBD1 (5 bases). CDR1 and CDR2 from the germline V gene are LNHNV and YYDKDF (reference sequence). CDR3 size: 15 residues. Trimming pared 3 bases from V and 2 bases from J, leaving 13 bases between. The chain's CDR3 is CATSSIVGRQETQYF. The CDR3 DNA follows: TGTGCCACCAGCAGTATTGTGGGGCGACAAGAGACCCAGTACTTC.

The chain combines TRBV5-4 with TRBJ1-2; D not certain. This CDR3 has 15 residues. Germline V gene sequence: CDR1 SGHNT, CDR2 YYREEE (reference sequence). With 4 bases removed from V and 4 bases from J, the gap between germline ends came to 17 bases. The CDR3 region has the DNA TGTGCCAGCAGCCCAGCACCACGGCTCAGCTATGGCTACACCTTC. It is translated as CASSPAPRLSYGYTF.

Concerning this clonotype: The junction departs from germline at one end; a sequencing error may be responsible. The gene calls are TRBV10-3 and TRBJ2-7, with 9 bases lining up with TRBD2. The CDR3 is 15 amino acids. In germline, CDR1 is ENHRY, CDR2 SYGVKD. CDR3: CASSFGLARSYEQYF. As DNA, the CDR3 is TGTGCCAGCAGTTTTGGACTAGCGCGAAGCTACGAGCAGTACTTC.

There are a few counts of this clonotype. V gene TRBV19 combines with J gene TRBJ1-4, with a tentative D call TRBD1 (5 bases). Trimming removed 4 bases at V and 8 bases at J, with 17 bases between. Germline V gene sequence: CDR1 LNHDA, CDR2 SQIVND (reference sequence). The CDR3 consists of 15 residues. DNA for the CDR3: TGTGCCAGTAGTACCCCTCTCGGGGCACAGGAAAAACTGTTTTTT. Translating gives CASSTPLGAQEKLFF.

The chain is built from TRBV29-1 and TRBJ1-4; no firm D call. CDR3 length: 14 residues. Germline V gene data show CDR1 as SQVTM and CDR2 as ANQGSEA. The V end lost 4 bases, the J end lost 7 bases, and 16 bases lay between the germline ends. CDR3 nucleotides: TGCAGCGTTGGGGATGGGGAGGTTACTGAAAAACTGTTTTTT. Protein sequence: CSVGDGEVTEKLFF.

CDR3 in DNA: TGTGCCAGTCAACTAGATAATTCACCCCTCCACTTT. Translation: CASQLDNSPLHF. J is TRBJ1-6 and V is TRBV6-4; D remains ambiguous. Germline lookup yields CDR1 MRHNA and CDR2 SNTAGT. The V and J ends lost 9 bases and 5 bases respectively, with 8 bases between them. This CDR3 has 12 residues.

This clonotype was seen ten or more times. The chain employs TRBV10-3 and TRBJ2-7, with 7 bases aligning to TRBD1. Germline CDR1 ENHRY, CDR2 SYGVKD. The length of the CDR3 is 16 residues. Trimming removed 3 bases from V and 3 bases from J; junction bases left unmatched: 11. The CDR3 here is CAISDSLGQSHYEQYF. The CDR3 nucleotides are TGTGCCATCAGTGACTCCCTGGGACAGAGTCACTACGAGCAGTACTTC.

V gene TRBV12-3 or TRBV12-4 combines with J gene TRBJ1-2; possible D gene TRBD1, 6 bases. This CDR3 contains 12 residues. V lost 6 bases and J lost 11, with 16 bases in between. The CDR3 region has the DNA TGTGCCAGCAGATCTGGATCACAGGGTTACACCTTC. It yields the protein CASRSGSQGYTF.

The chain employs TRBV7-2 and TRBJ2-7, with no clear D. From germline, CDR1 is SGHTA and CDR2 FQGNSA. This CDR3 has 14 amino acids. V lost 4 bases, J lost 3 bases, and 13 bases lay in between. For the CDR3, the DNA is TGTGCCAGCAGCTCCTCTGGGATAGGCTACGAGCAGTACTTC. Translating gives CASSSSGIGYEQYF.

This chain connects TRBV4-2 to TRBJ2-1; perhaps TRBD2 as D (6 bases). The CDR3 has 14 amino acids. Germline V lookup: CDR1 LGHNA, CDR2 YNFKEQ. V was pared by 0 bases and J by 10 bases, with 13 bases between. The CDR3 coding sequence is TGTGCCAGCAGCCAAGAGGTAGAACTAGCCGAGCAGTTCTTC. Its translation is CASSQEVELAEQFF.

The chain employs TRBV5-1 and TRBJ2-5; D is undetermined. The closer fit of TRBJ2-1 to the DNA end suggests the J call may be wrong. Germline loops: CDR1 SGHRS, CDR2 YFSETQ. This CDR3 has 14 residues. Here the CDR3 reads CASSRRHYQETQFF. Written as DNA, the CDR3 is TGCGCCAGCAGCCGCCGACATTACCAAGAGACCCAGTTCTTC.

This chain uses TRBV20-1 with TRBJ2-5; 7 nucleotides agree with TRBD1. The CDR3 has 12 amino acids. Germline V gene data show CDR1 as DFQATT and CDR2 as SNEGSKA (reference sequence). The CDR3 bases are TGCAGCCCGCCGGGACAGCAAGAGACCCAGTACTTC. This codes for CSPPGQQETQYF.

The sample holds many counts of this clonotype. This rearrangement joins TRBV6-2 or TRBV6-3 to TRBJ2-7; D is uncertain. The CDR3 totals 14 residues. V gave up 0 bases and J gave up 6 bases, with 12 bases separating them. Germline CDR1 reads MNHEY; CDR2 reads SVGEGT. CDR3 DNA: TGTGCCAGCAGTTACTCGACTCTAAACTTCGAGCAGTACTTC. Its protein is CASSYSTLNFEQYF.

V and J are TRBV27 and TRBJ2-7; 9 bases align to TRBD2. CDR1 MNHEY and CDR2 SMNVEV come from the germline V gene (reference sequence). V shed 8 bases, J shed 3 bases, and the junction held 8 bases outside the gene matches. The CDR3 extends over 14 amino acids. As DNA, the CDR3 is TGTGCCAGCGGCGACTATAGCGGGAGCTACGAGCAGTACTTC. This sequence encodes CASGDYSGSYEQYF.

This clonotype occurred many times. The rearrangement joins TRBV5-5 to TRBJ1-1; D perhaps matches TRBD1 (6 bases). Germline lookup yields CDR1 SGHKS and CDR2 YYEKEE (reference sequence). This CDR3 has 13 residues. Trimming left V 2 bases short and J 9 bases short, with 14 bases between. This CDR3 reads CASSFRTGTKAFF. In DNA form, the CDR3 reads TGTGCCAGCAGCTTCAGAACCGGGACAAAAGCTTTCTTT.

This clonotype was seen repeatedly, ten times or more. This chain uses TRBV2 with TRBJ1-2; D call uncertain. The V end lost 6 bases, the J end lost 3 bases, and 14 bases lay between the germline ends. CDR3 size: 14 residues. The germline CDR1 and CDR2 sequences are SNHLY and FYNNEI. Written as DNA, the CDR3 is TGTGCCAGCAGGTGGGCTCAGCTAGACTATGGCTACACCTTC. It specifies CASRWAQLDYGYTF.

This clonotype occurred a few times. The J gene is TRBJ2-7, the V gene TRBV29-1; 11 bases match TRBD2. The CDR3 extends over 13 amino acids. Trimming cost V 8 bases and J 5 bases; bases outside gene matches: 8. Germline loops: CDR1 SQVTM, CDR2 ANQGSEA. CDR3 region: CSLGPGLADEQYF. The DNA of the CDR3 is TGCAGCTTAGGGCCGGGACTAGCGGACGAGCAGTACTTC.

This clonotype was seen ten or more times. The V call is TRBV10-3, the J call TRBJ2-7; 8 bases line up with TRBD2. Germline loops: CDR1 ENHRY, CDR2 SYGVKD. The CDR3 consists of 16 residues. The J segment lost 7 bases and the V segment lost 5 bases, leaving 16 bases of the junction unmatched. The CDR3 region has the DNA TGTGCCATCAGTCGTACCGGGACTAGAGGTTCTCGGGAGCAGTACTTC. Amino acids: CAISRTGTRGSREQYF.

This clonotype was seen many times. The chain has TRBV9 and TRBJ1-2, with 9 bases matching TRBD1. Trimming cost V 3 bases and J 8 bases; bases outside gene matches: 11. Germline V gene lookup returns CDR1 SGDLS and CDR2 YYNGEE. CDR3 length: 15 residues. CDR3 residues: CASSGPQGAPFGYTF. In DNA form, the CDR3 reads TGTGCCAGCAGCGGGCCACAGGGGGCGCCTTTCGGCTACACCTTC. Together with reference TRBV9 and TRBJ1-2, the CDR3 gives the full variable domain: DSGVTQTPKHLITATGQRVTLRCSPRSGDLSVYWYQQSLDQGLQFLIQYYNGEERAKGNILERFSAQQFPDLHSELNLSSLELGDSALYFCASSGPQGAPFGYTFGSGTRLTVV.

There are many counts of this clonotype. The chain uses TRBV29-1 and TRBJ1-3; 7 nucleotides match TRBD1. The CDR3 length is 13 residues. The trim removed 7 bases at V and 1 base at J, leaving 4 bases unmatched. Germline V gene lookup returns CDR1 SQVTM and CDR2 ANQGSEA. The CDR3 sequence is CSASTGSGNTIYF. CDR3 nucleotide sequence: TGCAGCGCCTCGACAGGGTCTGGAAACACCATATATTTT.